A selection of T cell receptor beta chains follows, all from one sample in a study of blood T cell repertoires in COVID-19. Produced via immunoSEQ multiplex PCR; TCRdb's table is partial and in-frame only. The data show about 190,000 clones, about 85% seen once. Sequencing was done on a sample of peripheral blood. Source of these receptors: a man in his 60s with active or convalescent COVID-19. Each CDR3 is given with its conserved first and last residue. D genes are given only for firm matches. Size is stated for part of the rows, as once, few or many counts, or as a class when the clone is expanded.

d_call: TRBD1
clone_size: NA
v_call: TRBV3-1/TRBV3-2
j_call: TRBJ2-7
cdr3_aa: CASSQGVGGSFYEQYF
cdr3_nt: TGTGCCAGCAGCCAAGGAGTAGGGGGCAGCTTCTACGAGCAGTACTTC

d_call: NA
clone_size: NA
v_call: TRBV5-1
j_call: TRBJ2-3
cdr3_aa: CASNRGLVGEDTQYF
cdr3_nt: TGCGCCAGCAATCGAGGCCTAGTTGGTGAAGATACGCAGTATTTT

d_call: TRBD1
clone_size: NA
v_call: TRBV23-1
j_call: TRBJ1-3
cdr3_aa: CASSQLTGQGISGNTIYF
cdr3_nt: TGCGCCAGCAGTCAATTAACTGGACAGGGGATTAGTGGAAACACCATATATTTT

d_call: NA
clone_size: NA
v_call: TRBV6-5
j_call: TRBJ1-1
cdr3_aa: CASSMGHPNTEAFF
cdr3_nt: TGTGCCAGCAGTATGGGGCACCCGAACACTGAAGCTTTCTTT

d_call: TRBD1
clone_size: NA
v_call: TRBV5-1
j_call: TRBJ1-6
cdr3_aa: CASSQLGTGVIGSPLHF
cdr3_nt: TGCGCCAGCAGCCAGTTGGGGACAGGGGTAATAGGTTCACCCCTCCACTTT

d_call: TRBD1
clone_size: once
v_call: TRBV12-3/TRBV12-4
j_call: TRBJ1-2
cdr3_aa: CASTRGQNYGYTF
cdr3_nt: TGTGCCAGCACCAGGGGACAGAACTATGGCTACACCTTC

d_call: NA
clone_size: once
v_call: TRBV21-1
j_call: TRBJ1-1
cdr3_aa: CASSKKAENTEAFF
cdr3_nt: TGTGCCAGCAGCAAAAAAGCGGAAAACACTGAAGCTTTCTTT

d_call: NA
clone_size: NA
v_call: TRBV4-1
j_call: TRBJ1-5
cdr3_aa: CASSQATVVNQPQHF
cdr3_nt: TGCGCCAGCAGCCAAGCTACAGTAGTCAATCAGCCCCAGCATTTT

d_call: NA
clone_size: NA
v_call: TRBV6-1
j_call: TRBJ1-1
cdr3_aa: CASSEAPGGTEAFF
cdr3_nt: TGTGCCAGCAGTGAAGCTCCGGGAGGCACTGAAGCTTTCTTT

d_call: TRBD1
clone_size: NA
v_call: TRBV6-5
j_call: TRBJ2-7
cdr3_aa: CASRDRGSYEQYF
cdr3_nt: TGTGCCAGCAGGGACAGGGGGTCCTACGAGCAGTACTTC